The source of this T cell receptor beta chain is a study of cytomegalovirus exposure and HLA in healthy donors. PCR primers comprised 60 Vbeta and 13 Jbeta primers. Profiled with immunoSEQ multiplex PCR; TCRdb holds only in-frame clones, not every one. The table has over 150,000 clones, roughly three quarters seen once. Sequenced input: PBMCs. The receptor was isolated from a man aged 18 to 29 in good health and CMV-seropositive.

Written as DNA, the CDR3 is TGTGCCAGCAGCCCATTTATACCGGGACTGCAGAGCTCCTACGAGCAGTACTTC. As protein: CASSPFIPGLQSSYEQYF. The chain links TRBV14 to TRBJ2-7; D perhaps matches TRBD2 (6 bases). This CDR3 spans 18 amino acids. Trimming cost V 4 bases and J 0 bases, with 22 bases left between them. CDR1 is SGHDN, CDR2 FVKESK, per germline.